One sample yielded the 11 T cell receptor beta chains listed below, sequenced in a study of blood T cells in healthy people across ages. Together with a sample-barcoded 5' primer, a J-beta primer mix was included in a second PCR lasting about 6 to 11 cycles. TCRdb re-derived calls from the 5' RACE reads in MiXCR, one entry per CDR3 protein. The repertoire holds about 1.8 million distinct CDR3 sequences, with about 49% as singletons. The sequenced sample consisted of blood. The receptors were gathered from a woman aged 40-49 years in good health.

The sample holds a few counts of this clonotype. The chain links TRBV6-5 to TRBJ2-3; D gene uncertain. Trimming took off 8 bases at V and 3 bases at J, with 18 bases between the two ends. The CDR3 length is 15 residues. From germline, CDR1 is MNHEY and CDR2 SVGAGI. Here the CDR3 reads CASQPARASTDTQYF. CDR3 DNA sequence: TGTGCCAGCCAGCCGGCAAGGGCGAGTACAGATACGCAGTATTTT.

The J gene is TRBJ2-1, the V gene TRBV28; a possible D gene is TRBD2 (6 bases). CDR1 and CDR2 (germline): MDHEN, SYDVKM. The CDR3 is 17 residues long. V lost 2 bases and J 5 bases, leaving 19 bases between the germline ends. In nucleotides, the CDR3 is TGTGCCAGCAGTTTAGGGAGGAGGACGGCCCCGGACAATGAGCAGTTCTTC. This encodes CASSLGRRTAPDNEQFF. Supplemented by reference TRBV28 and TRBJ2-1, the full variable domain reads DVKVTQSSRYLVKRTGEKVFLECVQDMDHENMFWYRQDPGLGLRLIYFSYDVKMKEKGDIPEGYSVSREKKERFSLILESASTNQTSMYLCASSLGRRTAPDNEQFFGPGTRLTVL.

V is TRBV10-3 and J is TRBJ2-5; D possibly corresponds to TRBD2 (6 bases). Germline CDR1 is ENHRY and CDR2 is SYGVKD. Trimming removed 6 bases from V and 5 bases from J, with 7 bases in between. The CDR3 length is 11 residues. CDR3 residues: CAIRRGETQYF. CDR3 nucleotides: TGTGCCATCAGACGGGGGGAGACCCAGTACTTC.

The chain joins TRBV9 to TRBJ2-5; 9 bases line up with TRBD2. This CDR3 has 15 amino acids. Germline V CDR1 and CDR2: SGDLS, YYNGEE. V dropped 0 bases and J dropped 4; count of bases not matched to a gene: 4. The CDR3 coding sequence is TGTGCCAGCAGCGTAGGGGCTAGCGGGGCAGAGACCCAGTACTTC. As protein: CASSVGASGAETQYF.

There are many counts of this clonotype. The chain employs TRBV5-5 and TRBJ2-7, with 8 bases matching TRBD1. From germline, CDR1 is SGHKS and CDR2 YYEKEE (reference sequence). This CDR3 spans 15 amino acids. Germline trimming cut 0 bases from V and 2 bases from J; bases unmatched to any gene: 4. As DNA, the CDR3 is TGTGCCAGCAGCTTGGGGACAGGGTTAGCCTACGAGCAGTACTTC. Translated, it gives CASSLGTGLAYEQYF.

The chain recombines TRBV5-6 with TRBJ2-3; 8 positions agree with TRBD2. There are 15 residues in the CDR3. The V gene end was trimmed by 4 bases and the J gene end by 5 bases; junction bases not matched to a gene: 9. CDR1 and CDR2 from the germline V gene are SGHDT and YYEEEE. As DNA, the CDR3 is TGTGCCAGCAGCGTCATAGCGGGGCAGGGAGATACGCAGTATTTT. Encoded protein: CASSVIAGQGDTQYF. Supplemented by reference TRBV5-6 and TRBJ2-3, the full variable domain reads DAGVTQSPTHLIKTRGQQVTLRCSPKSGHDTVSWYQQALGQGPQFIFQYYEEEERQRGNFPDRFSGHQFPNYSSELNVNALLLGDSALYLCASSVIAGQGDTQYFGPGTRLTVL.

The chain is built from TRBV7-2 and TRBJ2-2; D ambiguous. Trimming took off 2 bases at V and 4 bases at J, with 8 bases between the two ends. Germline CDR1 SGHTA, CDR2 FQGNSA. CDR3 length: 14 amino acids. This CDR3 reads CASSLRPSTGELFF. The CDR3 DNA is TGTGCCAGCAGCTTAAGACCCAGCACCGGGGAGCTGTTTTTT. Combining the CDR3 with reference TRBV7-2 and TRBJ2-2 gives the whole variable domain GAGVSQSPSNKVTEKGKDVELRCDPISGHTALYWYRQSLGQGLEFLIYFQGNSAPDKSGLPSDRFSAERTGGSVSTLTIQRTQQEDSAVYLCASSLRPSTGELFFGEGSRLTVL.

This chain uses TRBV5-1 with TRBJ2-1; 9 bases map to TRBD1. J was trimmed by 6 bases and V by 3 bases; bases with no gene match: 7. Germline-derived CDR1 and CDR2 are SGHRS and YFSETQ. CDR3 length equals 15 residues. The CDR3 here is CASSWGDREGNEQFF. The CDR3 bases are TGCGCCAGCAGCTGGGGGGACAGGGAGGGCAATGAGCAGTTCTTC.

This sequence joins TRBV6-5 and TRBJ1-4; 7 bases line up with TRBD1. CDR3 size: 20 residues. The V gene end was trimmed by 2 bases and the J gene end by 0 bases; junction bases not matched to a gene: 15. Germline CDR1 reads MNHEY; CDR2 reads SVGAGI. The chain's CDR3 is CASSYTPPGQRLSTNEKLFF. In DNA, the CDR3 is TGTGCCAGCAGTTACACACCACCGGGACAGAGGTTATCAACTAATGAAAAACTGTTTTTT.

The chain employs TRBV11-2 and TRBJ2-3; tentatively, D is TRBD1 or TRBD2 (5 bases each). This CDR3 is 16 amino acids long. In germline, CDR1 is SGHAT, CDR2 FQNNGV. Trimming took off 5 bases at V and 5 bases at J, with 20 bases between the two ends. The CDR3 DNA reads as TGTGCCAGCAGCGGAACCGGGACCTCTCGTGTAGATACGCAGTATTTT. It codes for CASSGTGTSRVDTQYF.

This sequence joins TRBV4-1 and TRBJ2-1; D remains unclear. V gave up 0 bases and J gave up 4 bases, with 7 bases separating them. Germline V CDR1 and CDR2: MGHRA, YSYEKL. The CDR3 runs to 14 residues. This chain's CDR3 is CASSQDTAYNEQFF. CDR3 coding DNA: TGCGCCAGCAGCCAAGATACCGCGTACAATGAGCAGTTCTTC.